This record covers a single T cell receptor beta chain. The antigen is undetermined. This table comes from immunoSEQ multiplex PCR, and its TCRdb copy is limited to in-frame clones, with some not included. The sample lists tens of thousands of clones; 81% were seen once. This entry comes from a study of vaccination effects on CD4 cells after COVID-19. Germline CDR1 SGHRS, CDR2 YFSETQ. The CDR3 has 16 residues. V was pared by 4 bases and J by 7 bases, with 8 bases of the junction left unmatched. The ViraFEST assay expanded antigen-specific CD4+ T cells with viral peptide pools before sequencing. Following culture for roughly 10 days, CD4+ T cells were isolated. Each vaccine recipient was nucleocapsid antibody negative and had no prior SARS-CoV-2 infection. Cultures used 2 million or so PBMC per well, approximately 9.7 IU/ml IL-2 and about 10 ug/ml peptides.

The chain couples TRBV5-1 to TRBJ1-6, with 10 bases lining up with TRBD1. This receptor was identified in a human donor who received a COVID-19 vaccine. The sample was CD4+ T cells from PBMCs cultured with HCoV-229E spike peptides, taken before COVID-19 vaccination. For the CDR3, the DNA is TGCGCCAGCAGCGCAGGGACAGGGGCCAGGAATTCACCCCTCCACTTT. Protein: CASSAGTGARNSPLHF. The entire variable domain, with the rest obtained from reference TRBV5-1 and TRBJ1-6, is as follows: KAGVTQTPRYLIKTRGQQVTLSCSPISGHRSVSWYQQTPGQGLQFLFEYFSETQRNKGNFPGRFSGRQFSNSRSEMNVSTLELGDSALYLCASSAGTGARNSPLHFGNGTRLTVT.